Listed below are T cell receptor beta chains from one sample, sequenced in a study of response to subunit inactivated influenza vaccine. From the RT-PCR reads, TCRdb called clonotypes with MiXCR, one entry per CDR3 protein. The data hold around 520,000 distinct CDR3 sequences, with over 25% observed a single time. The starting material was CD4+ T cells sorted from PBMCs, obtained 5 days after vaccination. The receptor source for this set is a man in his forties or fifties who received an inactivated influenza vaccine. Each CDR3 is given with its conserved first and last residue. Fields, in order: J gene, V gene, CDR3 protein.

J: TRBJ2-3
V: TRBV20-1
CDR3: CSARVGARTDTQYF

J: TRBJ2-2
V: TRBV20-1
CDR3: CSAGRPGLDTGELFF

J: TRBJ2-1
V: TRBV7-3
CDR3: CASSLRAGGRAEQFF

J: TRBJ2-7
V: TRBV6-1
CDR3: CASSAGGGYEQYF

J: TRBJ2-1
V: TRBV7-8
CDR3: CASSANLLAGWNEQFF

J: TRBJ2-7
V: TRBV11-2
CDR3: CASSHRAGAYEQYF

J: TRBJ2-3
V: TRBV20-1
CDR3: CSARPGTILDTQYF

J: TRBJ2-7
V: TRBV20-1
CDR3: CSARDPGGISGYEQYF

J: TRBJ2-7
V: TRBV6-1
CDR3: CASSGTGTGGWEQYF

J: TRBJ2-5
V: TRBV5-1
CDR3: CASSLGQGETQYF

J: TRBJ1-1
V: TRBV5-1
CDR3: CASSAQGVTEAFF

J: TRBJ2-1
V: TRBV10-3
CDR3: CAISATAGVNEQFF

J: TRBJ1-2
V: TRBV28
CDR3: CASSPPGQGVGYTF

J: TRBJ2-7
V: TRBV4-2
CDR3: CASSQAAGVSYEQYF

J: TRBJ2-1
V: TRBV24-1
CDR3: CATSDLNFHNEQFF